A single sample gave rise to the 17 T cell receptor beta chains below, sequenced in a study of CD8+ T cells in alopecia areata. Treatment of the sample: oral pan-JAK inhibitor, 5-10 mg twice daily. Once RNA had been extracted, it was reverse transcribed into cDNA to act as the sequencing template. Generated by immunoSEQ multiplex PCR, the TCRdb table keeps only in-frame clones and is missing some. This table has about 160,000 clones, 50% to 65% appearing once. Sequences were derived from CD4+ T cells sorted from blood, sampled at week 24, from a patient treated with tofacitinib. The receptors come from a human donor with alopecia areata.

This clone was seen only a few times. The V call is TRBV29-1, the J call TRBJ1-1, with a weak D call TRBD1 (6 bases). There are 14 residues in the CDR3. Trimming cost V 5 bases and J 6 bases, with 19 bases left between them. From germline, CDR1 is SQVTM and CDR2 ANQGSEA. CDR3: CSVIPLGQRAEAFF. CDR3 DNA: TGCAGCGTTATCCCCCTAGGACAGCGGGCTGAAGCTTTCTTT.

This clone occurred many times. This sequence joins TRBV10-3 and TRBJ1-1; no reliable D call. CDR3 size: 11 residues. V lost 8 bases to trimming and J lost 1 base, with 5 bases between them. Germline assignment: CDR1 ENHRY and CDR2 SYGVKD. The CDR3 bases are TGTGCCATCTCAGAGAACACTGAAGCTTTCTTT. This sequence encodes CAISENTEAFF.

This clone was observed a handful of times. This sequence joins TRBV4-1 and TRBJ1-2; D might be TRBD1 (5 bases). Trimming shortened V by 0 bases and J by 9 bases, and 11 bases separated the two germline ends. Germline V gene data show CDR1 as MGHRA and CDR2 as YSYEKL. CDR3 length: 13 residues. In nucleotides, the CDR3 is TGCGCCAGCAGCCAAGACGATTACAGGAGCTACACCTTC. The encoded protein is CASSQDDYRSYTF.

This chain connects TRBV29-1 to TRBJ2-3; 9 bases align to TRBD2. Germline CDR1 and CDR2: SQVTM and ANQGSEA. This CDR3 has 16 amino acids. Germline trimming cut 0 bases from V and 2 bases from J; bases unmatched to any gene: 6. As DNA, the CDR3 is TGCAGCGTTGAAGATAGGCTAGCGGGGTCCACAGATACGCAGTATTTT. This encodes CSVEDRLAGSTDTQYF.

This clone was counted only a few times. This chain connects TRBV6-1 to TRBJ1-5; 9 bases map to TRBD1. V lost 4 bases and J lost 4; bases outside the gene matches: 2. The CDR3 has 14 amino acids. The germline V gene has CDR1 MNHNS and CDR2 SASEGT. The CDR3 protein is CASSAGTGNQPQHF. The CDR3 DNA sequence: TGTGCCAGCAGTGCCGGGACAGGGAATCAGCCCCAGCATTTT.

This clone was found a few times. The CDR3 DNA reads as TGTGCCAGCAGTAGGGGGGAGAACACAGATACGCAGTATTTT. Protein sequence: CASSRGENTDTQYF. V and J are TRBV27 and TRBJ2-3; the D call may be TRBD1 or TRBD2 (6 bases each). Germline CDR1 is MNHEY and CDR2 is SMNVEV (reference sequence). The CDR3 sequence is 14 residues long. The V end was cut by 5 bases, the J end by 2 bases, with 11 bases between.

This chain links TRBV6-5 with TRBJ1-1; D is possibly TRBD1 (5 bases). Germline CDR1 is MNHEY and CDR2 is SVGAGI. V was cut by 2 bases and J by 6 bases, with 19 bases left in between. The CDR3 spans 16 residues. In nucleotides, the CDR3 is TGTGCCAGCAGTTACAGCGGGGGACGGCGTACGGCTGAAGCTTTCTTT. As protein: CASSYSGGRRTAEAFF.

The chain uses TRBV2 and TRBJ2-3; D gene ambiguous. The CDR3 covers 11 residues. Trimming shortened V by 4 bases and J by 5 bases, and 4 bases separated the two germline ends. In germline, CDR1 is SNHLY, CDR2 FYNNEI. The CDR3 DNA reads as TGTGCCAGCAGTGTGGAAGATACGCAGTATTTT. This gives the protein CASSVEDTQYF.

The chain employs TRBV10-3 and TRBJ1-2; D possibly corresponds to TRBD1 (5 bases). From germline, CDR1 is ENHRY and CDR2 SYGVKD. V was clipped by 2 bases and J by 3 bases, with 10 bases between them. This CDR3 is 14 amino acids long. CDR3 sequence: CAISELQGYYGYTF. The CDR3 bases are TGTGCCATCAGTGAGCTGCAGGGTTACTATGGCTACACCTTC.

Only a few counts were recorded for this clone. V is TRBV29-1 and J is TRBJ2-5; unclear D gene. V was trimmed by 3 bases and J by 2 bases, leaving 10 bases between them. The length of the CDR3 is 13 residues. CDR1 is SQVTM, CDR2 ANQGSEA, per germline. CDR3 nucleotides: TGCAGCGTTGAGGGCTTCATTCAAGAGACCCAGTACTTC. Protein sequence: CSVEGFIQETQYF. The full variable domain, its missing parts supplied by reference TRBV29-1 and TRBJ2-5, is SAVISQKPSRDICQRGTSLTIQCQVDSQVTMMFWYRQQPGQSLTLIATANQGSEATYESGFVIDKFPISRPNLTFSTLTVSNMSPEDSSIYLCSVEGFIQETQYFGPGTRLLVL.

A few counts support this clone. The chain couples TRBV30 to TRBJ1-1; no reliable D call. This CDR3 is 11 amino acids long. Trimming removed 3 bases from V and 6 bases from J, with 8 bases in between. The germline CDR1 and CDR2 sequences are GTSNPN and SVGIG (reference sequence). CDR3 in amino acids: CAWRMWAEAFF. CDR3 coding DNA: TGTGCCTGGAGGATGTGGGCTGAAGCTTTCTTT. Full variable domain (remainder filled in from reference TRBV30 and TRBJ1-1): SQTIHQWPATLVQPVGSPLSLECTVEGTSNPNLYWYRQAAGRGLQLLFYSVGIGQISSEVPQNLSASRPQDRQFILSSKKLLLSDSGFYLCAWRMWAEAFFGQGTRLTVV.

Only a few counts were recorded for this clone. The rearrangement uses TRBV19 and TRBJ2-2; D is undetermined. The V end was cut by 8 bases, the J end by 3 bases, with 13 bases between. The CDR3 loop spans 14 amino acids. Germline assignment: CDR1 LNHDA and CDR2 SQIVND (reference sequence). CDR3 residues: CASHGIVYTGELFF. CDR3 nucleotide sequence: TGTGCCAGTCACGGAATAGTTTACACCGGGGAGCTGTTTTTT.

Regarding this clone: The sample carries other DNA sequences with the same CDR3. The chain joins TRBV10-3 to TRBJ1-1, with D maybe TRBD1 (5 bases). CDR3 length equals 13 residues. In germline, CDR1 is ENHRY, CDR2 SYGVKD. Between the trimmed V and J ends, which lost 3 bases and 1 base, there was a span of 6 bases. CDR3 in amino acids: CAISETGNTEAFF. The CDR3 region has the DNA TGTGCCATCAGTGAAACAGGGAACACTGAAGCTTTCTTT.

The gene calls are TRBV4-2 and TRBJ1-4; 8 bases line up with TRBD1. Germline V lookup: CDR1 LGHNA, CDR2 YNFKEQ. The V gene end was trimmed by 1 base and the J gene end by 0 bases; junction bases not matched to a gene: 4. The CDR3 sequence is 17 residues long. For the CDR3, the DNA is TGTGCCAGCAGCCAAGCTGACAGGGGAACAACTAATGAAAAACTGTTTTTT. It is translated as CASSQADRGTTNEKLFF.

The chain employs TRBV30 and TRBJ2-3, with 9 bases that match TRBD2. Germline CDR1 reads GTSNPN; CDR2 reads SVGIG (reference sequence). Trimming removed 4 bases from V and 5 bases from J; junction bases left unmatched: 4. This CDR3 has 13 residues. Here the CDR3 reads CAWMGTSLDTQYF. The DNA for the CDR3 is TGTGCCTGGATGGGGACTAGCTTAGATACGCAGTATTTT.

This rearrangement joins TRBV5-1 to TRBJ1-2, with D perhaps matching TRBD1 (5 bases). Germline values: CDR1 SGHRS, CDR2 YFSETQ. Trimming removed 1 base at V and 4 bases at J, with 20 bases between. The CDR3 sequence is 17 residues long. The CDR3 DNA reads TGCGCCAGCAGCTTGACTCGCGACAGAACGAGCTTCTATGGCTACACCTTC. Translating it yields CASSLTRDRTSFYGYTF.

The gene calls are TRBV19 and TRBJ2-5; D gene uncertain. Trimming stripped 4 bases from V and 7 bases from J, with 13 bases between. The CDR3 is 13 amino acids. CDR1 LNHDA and CDR2 SQIVND come from the germline V gene (reference sequence). The CDR3 region is CASSSQASGTQYF. DNA of the CDR3: TGTGCCAGTAGTAGTCAAGCTTCGGGGACCCAGTACTTC. Full variable domain (missing parts from reference TRBV19 and TRBJ2-5): DGGITQSPKYLFRKEGQNVTLSCEQNLNHDAMYWYRQDPGQGLRLIYYSQIVNDFQKGDIAEGYSVSREKKESFPLTVTSAQKNPTAFYLCASSSQASGTQYFGPGTRLLVL.